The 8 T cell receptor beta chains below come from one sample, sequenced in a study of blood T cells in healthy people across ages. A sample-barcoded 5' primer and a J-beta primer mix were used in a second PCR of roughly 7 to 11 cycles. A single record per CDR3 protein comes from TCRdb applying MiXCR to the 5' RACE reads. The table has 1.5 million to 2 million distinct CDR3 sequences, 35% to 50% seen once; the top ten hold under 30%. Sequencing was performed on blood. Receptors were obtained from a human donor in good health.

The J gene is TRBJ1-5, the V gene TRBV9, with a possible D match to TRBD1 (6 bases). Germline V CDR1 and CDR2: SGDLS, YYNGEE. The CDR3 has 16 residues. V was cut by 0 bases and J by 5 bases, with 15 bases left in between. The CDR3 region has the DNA TGTGCCAGCAGCGTAGGGGTGGGGGCAGGGGATCAGCCCCAGCATTTT. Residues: CASSVGVGAGDQPQHF.

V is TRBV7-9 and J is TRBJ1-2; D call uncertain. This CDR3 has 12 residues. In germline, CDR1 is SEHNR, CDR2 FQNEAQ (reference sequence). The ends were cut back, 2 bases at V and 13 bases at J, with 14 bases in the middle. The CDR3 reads CASSLYGEKSTF. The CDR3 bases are TGTGCCAGCAGCTTATATGGGGAGAAAAGCACCTTC.

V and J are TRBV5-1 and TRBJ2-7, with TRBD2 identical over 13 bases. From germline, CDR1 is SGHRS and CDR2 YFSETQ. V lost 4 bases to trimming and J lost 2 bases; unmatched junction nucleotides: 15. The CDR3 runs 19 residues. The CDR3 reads CASSKTSGGLTLGTYEQYF. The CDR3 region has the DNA TGCGCCAGCAGCAAGACTAGCGGGGGGCTCACTTTGGGGACCTACGAGCAGTACTTC.

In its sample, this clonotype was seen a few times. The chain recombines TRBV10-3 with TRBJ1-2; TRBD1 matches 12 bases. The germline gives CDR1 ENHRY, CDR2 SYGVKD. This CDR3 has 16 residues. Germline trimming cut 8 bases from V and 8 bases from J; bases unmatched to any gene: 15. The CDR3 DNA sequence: TGTGCCATCCTCTCGTTGCGGGACAGGGGGCCAGGAGGCTACACCTTC. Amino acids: CAILSLRDRGPGGYTF.

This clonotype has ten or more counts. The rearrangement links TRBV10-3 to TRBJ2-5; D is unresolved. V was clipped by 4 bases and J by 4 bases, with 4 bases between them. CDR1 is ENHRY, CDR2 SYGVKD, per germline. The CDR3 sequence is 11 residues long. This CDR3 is CAISVGETQYF. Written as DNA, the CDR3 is TGTGCCATCAGTGTCGGAGAGACCCAGTACTTC.

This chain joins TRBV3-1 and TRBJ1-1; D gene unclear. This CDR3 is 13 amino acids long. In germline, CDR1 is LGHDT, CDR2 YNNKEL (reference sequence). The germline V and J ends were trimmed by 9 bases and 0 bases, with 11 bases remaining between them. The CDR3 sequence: CASSTTVNTEAFF. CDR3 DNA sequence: TGTGCCAGTAGTACGACGGTGAACACTGAAGCTTTCTTT.

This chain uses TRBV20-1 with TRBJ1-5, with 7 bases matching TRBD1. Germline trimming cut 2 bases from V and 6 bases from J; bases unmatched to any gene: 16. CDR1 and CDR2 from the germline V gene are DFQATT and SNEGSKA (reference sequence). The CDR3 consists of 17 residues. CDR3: CSARSAQGPSITQPQHF. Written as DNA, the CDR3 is TGCAGTGCTAGATCCGCACAGGGGCCGAGTATAACTCAGCCCCAGCATTTT.

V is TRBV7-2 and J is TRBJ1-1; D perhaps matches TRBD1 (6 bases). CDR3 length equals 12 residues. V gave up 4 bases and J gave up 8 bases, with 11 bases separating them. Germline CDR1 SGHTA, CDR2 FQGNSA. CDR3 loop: CASSSGQPEAFF. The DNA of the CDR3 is TGTGCCAGCAGCTCGGGACAACCCGAAGCTTTCTTT.